This T cell receptor beta chain comes out of a study of shared clonotypes between healthy human individuals. Germline lookup yields CDR1 SGDLS and CDR2 YYNGEE. The CDR3 runs to 14 residues. V shed 2 bases and J shed 3 bases, with 11 bases lying between them. Method: immunoSEQ multiplex PCR; TCRdb's copy keeps in-frame clones and lacks some. The sample comprises about 1 million clones, about 80% of which are singletons, and 0.5% to 0.6% rests with the top ten. Specimen: memory CD4+ T cells from PBMCs. Subset of the sample: CD45RA-negative fraction. The V gene is TRBV9, the J gene TRBJ1-1; D not resolved. The receptor's source is a man younger than 35 in good health. Some clones in this sample may be carry-over from other donors' samples. DNA of the CDR3: TGTGCCAGCAGCGTGCGGGGTGGGGACACTGAAGCTTTCTTT. Its translation is CASSVRGGDTEAFF.